This T cell receptor beta chain was identified during a study of OX40 agonist ivuxolimab in advanced cancers. The table came from immunoSEQ multiplex PCR; TCRdb's copy has only in-frame clones and leaves some out. In the table there are roughly 69,000 clones, about 90% of which are singletons. The germline gives CDR1 SGHTA, CDR2 FQGTGA. Trimming removed 0 bases from V and 4 bases from J, with 14 bases in between. The CDR3 covers 16 residues. Only one count was recorded for this clone. The material sequenced was CD4+ or CD8+ T cells sorted from blood, taken in a trial of the OX40 agonist ivuxolimab. The genes are TRBV7-3 and TRBJ2-3, with D possibly being TRBD1 (5 bases). This receptor was obtained from an adult with an advanced solid tumor such as melanoma, head and neck, liver or kidney cancer. The CDR3 spells CASSLTQGRAADTQYF. CDR3 sequence (DNA): TGTGCCAGCAGCTTAACTCAGGGAAGGGCCGCAGATACGCAGTATTTT.